Included here is one T cell receptor beta chain sequence, with context. The antigen is undetermined. This entry belongs to a study of cytomegalovirus exposure and HLA in healthy donors. Study results and limitations: Exclusion as indistinguishable affected some V segments, including TRBV6-2 and TRBV6-3.

With 60 Vbeta and 13 Jbeta primers, the PCR was carried out. The data were produced by immunoSEQ multiplex PCR, yet TCRdb's version contains in-frame clones alone and is incomplete. Here the sample spans about 70,000 clones, approximately 74% being singletons. This CDR3 comprises 18 residues. The source is a man aged 40-50 years in good health and CMV-seropositive. The rearrangement joins TRBV12-1 to TRBJ1-2; TRBD1 reflects the table's D call only, with no check against the DNA. TRBV12-1 is assigned pseudogene status. Sequenced material: PBMCs. The CDR3 protein is CVSSFFNSGQGLNYGYTF. The CDR3 DNA sequence: TGTGTCAGCAGCTTTTTTAATTCCGGACAGGGTCTTAACTATGGCTACACCTTC.